The T cell receptor (beta chain) described here comes from a study of T cells expressing NK-cell markers. Study-wide background: Seven HCMV-seropositive donors and one seronegative donor made up the eight sequenced donors.

No DNA is given; TCRdb re-called the 5' RACE reads and lists each CDR3 protein once. The sample features just under 150,000 distinct CDR3 sequences, with around 12% in its top ten. Per the germline V gene, CDR1 is KGHDR and CDR2 is SFDVKD. CDR3 length equals 14 residues. This chain uses TRBV24-1 with TRBJ2-1. The receptor was derived from a man aged 18-30 years in good health. Sequencing was carried out using blood T cells: a sorted CD56 or NKG2C T cell subset, CD4+ or CD8+ T cells, or bulk PBMC T cells (not recorded which). Here the CDR3 reads CATSSGLSYNEQFF.